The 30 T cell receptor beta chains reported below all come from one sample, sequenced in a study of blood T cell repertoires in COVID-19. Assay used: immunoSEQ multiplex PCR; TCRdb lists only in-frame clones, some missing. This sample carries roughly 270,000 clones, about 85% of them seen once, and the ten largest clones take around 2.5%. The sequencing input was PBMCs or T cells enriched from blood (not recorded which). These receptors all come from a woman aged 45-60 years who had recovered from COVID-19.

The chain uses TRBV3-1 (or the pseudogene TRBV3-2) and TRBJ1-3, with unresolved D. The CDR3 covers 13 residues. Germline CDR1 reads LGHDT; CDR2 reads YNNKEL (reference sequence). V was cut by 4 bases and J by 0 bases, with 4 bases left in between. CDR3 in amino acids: CASSLYSGNTIYF. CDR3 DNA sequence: TGTGCCAGCAGCCTCTACTCTGGAAACACCATATATTTT.

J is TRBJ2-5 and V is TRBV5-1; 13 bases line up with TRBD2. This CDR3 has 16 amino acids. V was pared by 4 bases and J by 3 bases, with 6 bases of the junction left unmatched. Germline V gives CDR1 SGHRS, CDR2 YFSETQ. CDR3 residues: CASSPVTSGGKETQYF. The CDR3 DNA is TGCGCCAGCAGCCCAGTGACTAGCGGGGGGAAAGAGACCCAGTACTTC.

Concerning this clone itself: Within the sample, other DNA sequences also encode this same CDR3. The CDR3 here is CASSVGVGTDTQYF. The CDR3 nucleotides read TGTGCCAGCAGCGTAGGGGTCGGGACAGATACGCAGTATTTT. The V gene is TRBV9, the J gene TRBJ2-3; the D is unclear. Germline V CDR1 and CDR2: SGDLS, YYNGEE. V was pared by 0 bases and J by 3 bases, with 8 bases between. The CDR3 extends over 14 amino acids.

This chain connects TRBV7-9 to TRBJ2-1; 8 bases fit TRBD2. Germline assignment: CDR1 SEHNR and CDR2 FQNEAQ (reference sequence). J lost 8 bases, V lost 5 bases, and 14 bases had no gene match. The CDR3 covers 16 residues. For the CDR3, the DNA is TGTGCCAGCAGCCTCTCCGGACTAGCAGGTTTTCATGAGCAGTTCTTC. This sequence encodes CASSLSGLAGFHEQFF.

CDR3 sequence (DNA): TGTGCCAGCAGCCCCCTAATGAACTATGGCTACACCTTC. Protein sequence: CASSPLMNYGYTF. The chain links TRBV7-8 to TRBJ1-2; D is ambiguous. CDR1 is SGHVS, CDR2 FQNEAQ, per germline. Trimming removed 5 bases from V and 2 bases from J, with 9 bases in between. The CDR3 sequence is 13 residues long.

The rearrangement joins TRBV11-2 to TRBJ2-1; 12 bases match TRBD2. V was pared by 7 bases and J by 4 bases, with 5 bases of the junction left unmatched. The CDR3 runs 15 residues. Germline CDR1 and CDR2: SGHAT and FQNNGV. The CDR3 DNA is TGTGCCAGCACCACTAGCGGGGGGACTTACAATGAGCAGTTCTTC. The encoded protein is CASTTSGGTYNEQFF. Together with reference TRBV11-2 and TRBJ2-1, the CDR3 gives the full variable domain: EAGVAQSPRYKIIEKRQSVAFWCNPISGHATLYWYQQILGQGPKLLIQFQNNGVVDDSQLPKDRFSAERLKGVDSTLKIQPAKLEDSAVYLCASTTSGGTYNEQFFGPGTRLTVL.

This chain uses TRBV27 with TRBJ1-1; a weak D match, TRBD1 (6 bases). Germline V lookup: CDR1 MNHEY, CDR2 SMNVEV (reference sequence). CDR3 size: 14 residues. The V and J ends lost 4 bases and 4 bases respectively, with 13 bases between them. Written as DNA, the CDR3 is TGTGCCAGCAGTTGGGCTCGAGGGGGCACTGAAGCTTTCTTT. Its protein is CASSWARGGTEAFF.

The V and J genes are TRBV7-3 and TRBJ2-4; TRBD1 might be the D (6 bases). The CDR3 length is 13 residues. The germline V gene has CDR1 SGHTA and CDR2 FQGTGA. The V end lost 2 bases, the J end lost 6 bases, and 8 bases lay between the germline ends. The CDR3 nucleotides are TGTGCCAGCAGCTTAGGCAGGGGAAACATTCAGTACTTC. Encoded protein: CASSLGRGNIQYF.

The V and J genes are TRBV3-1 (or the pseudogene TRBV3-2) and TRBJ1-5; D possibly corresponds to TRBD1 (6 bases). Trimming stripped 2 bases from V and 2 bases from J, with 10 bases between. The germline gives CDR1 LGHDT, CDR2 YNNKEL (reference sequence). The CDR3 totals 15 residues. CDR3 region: CASSQYRDRNQPQHF. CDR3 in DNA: TGTGCCAGCAGCCAATACAGGGATCGCAATCAGCCCCAGCATTTT.

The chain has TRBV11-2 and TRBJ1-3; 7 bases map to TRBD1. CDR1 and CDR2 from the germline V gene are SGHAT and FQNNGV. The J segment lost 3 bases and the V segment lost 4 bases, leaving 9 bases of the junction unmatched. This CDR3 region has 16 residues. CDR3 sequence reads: CASSSLAGGVGNTIYF. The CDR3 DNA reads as TGTGCCAGCAGCTCTCTGGCAGGGGGTGTTGGAAACACCATATATTTT. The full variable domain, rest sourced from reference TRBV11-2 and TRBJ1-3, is EAGVAQSPRYKIIEKRQSVAFWCNPISGHATLYWYQQILGQGPKLLIQFQNNGVVDDSQLPKDRFSAERLKGVDSTLKIQPAKLEDSAVYLCASSSLAGGVGNTIYFGEGSWLTVV.

The DNA of the CDR3 is TGTGCCAGCAGCTTAACCCCAGGGGCGGCCAGCGAGCAGTACTTC. Amino acids: CASSLTPGAASEQYF. This rearrangement joins TRBV11-3 to TRBJ2-5, with a tentative D call TRBD1 (6 bases). The better agreement between TRBJ2-7 and the DNA end casts doubt on the J call. This CDR3 contains 15 residues. Germline values: CDR1 SGHNT, CDR2 YENEEA.

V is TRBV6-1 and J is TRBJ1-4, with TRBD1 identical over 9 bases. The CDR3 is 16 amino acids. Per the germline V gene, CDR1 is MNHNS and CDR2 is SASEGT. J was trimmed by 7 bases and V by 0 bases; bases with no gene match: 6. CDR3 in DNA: TGTGCCAGCAGTGAAGCACAGGGGGCGGGGAGTGAAAAACTGTTTTTT. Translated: CASSEAQGAGSEKLFF.

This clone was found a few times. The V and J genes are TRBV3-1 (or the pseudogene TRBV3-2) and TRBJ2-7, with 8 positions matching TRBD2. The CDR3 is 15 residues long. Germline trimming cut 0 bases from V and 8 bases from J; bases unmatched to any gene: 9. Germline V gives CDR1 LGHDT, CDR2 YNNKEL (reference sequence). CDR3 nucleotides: TGTGCCAGCAGCCAAGATGGGACTAGATCTAGGAAGCAGTACTTC. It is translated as CASSQDGTRSRKQYF.

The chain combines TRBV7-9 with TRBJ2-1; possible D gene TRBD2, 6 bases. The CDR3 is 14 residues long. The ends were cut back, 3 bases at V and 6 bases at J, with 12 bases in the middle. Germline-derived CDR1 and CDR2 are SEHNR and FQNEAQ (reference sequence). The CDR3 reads CASSFSVGGNEQFF. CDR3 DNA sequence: TGTGCCAGCAGCTTTTCGGTGGGGGGCAATGAGCAGTTCTTC. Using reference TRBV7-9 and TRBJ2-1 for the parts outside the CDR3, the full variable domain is DTGVSQNPRHKITKRGQNVTFRCDPISEHNRLYWYRQTLGQGPEFLTYFQNEAQLEKSRLLSDRFSAERPKGSFSTLEIQRTEQGDSAMYLCASSFSVGGNEQFFGPGTRLTVL.

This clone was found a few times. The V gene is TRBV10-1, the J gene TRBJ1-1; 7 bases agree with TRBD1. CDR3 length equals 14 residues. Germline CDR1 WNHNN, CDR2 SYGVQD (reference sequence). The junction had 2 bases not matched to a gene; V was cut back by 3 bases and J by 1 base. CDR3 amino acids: CASSDGTENTEAFF. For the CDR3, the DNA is TGCGCCAGCAGTGATGGGACAGAGAACACTGAAGCTTTCTTT.

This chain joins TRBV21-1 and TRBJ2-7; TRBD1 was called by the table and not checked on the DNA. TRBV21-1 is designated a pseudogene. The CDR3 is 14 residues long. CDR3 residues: CASSKGTETYEQYF. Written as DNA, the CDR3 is TGTGCCAGCAGCAAAGGGACAGAAACCTACGAGCAGTACTTC.

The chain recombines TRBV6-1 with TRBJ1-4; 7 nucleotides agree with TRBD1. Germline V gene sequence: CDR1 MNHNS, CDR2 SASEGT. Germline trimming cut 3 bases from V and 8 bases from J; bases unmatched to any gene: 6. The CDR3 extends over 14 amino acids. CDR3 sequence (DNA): TGTGCCAGCAGTGACCTACAGGGGCGAGAAAAACTGTTTTTT. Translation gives CASSDLQGREKLFF.

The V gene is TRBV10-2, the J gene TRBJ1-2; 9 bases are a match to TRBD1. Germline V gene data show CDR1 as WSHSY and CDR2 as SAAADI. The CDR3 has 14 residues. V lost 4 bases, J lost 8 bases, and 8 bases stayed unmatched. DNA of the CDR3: TGCGCCAGCAGTGGTACTAGGACAGGGGAAGGCTACACCTTC. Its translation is CASSGTRTGEGYTF.

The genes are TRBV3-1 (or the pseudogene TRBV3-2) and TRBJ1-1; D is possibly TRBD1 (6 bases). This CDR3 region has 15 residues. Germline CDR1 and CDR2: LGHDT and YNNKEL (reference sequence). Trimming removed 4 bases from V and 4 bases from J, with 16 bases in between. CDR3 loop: CASSPVWGGPTEAFF. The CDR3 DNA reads TGTGCCAGCAGCCCCGTGTGGGGGGGCCCCACTGAAGCTTTCTTT.

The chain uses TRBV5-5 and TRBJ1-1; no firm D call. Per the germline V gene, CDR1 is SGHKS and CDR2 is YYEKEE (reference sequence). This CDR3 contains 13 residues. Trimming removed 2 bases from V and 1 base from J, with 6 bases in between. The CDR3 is CASSLAPNTEAFF. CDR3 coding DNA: TGTGCCAGCAGCTTAGCCCCGAACACTGAAGCTTTCTTT.

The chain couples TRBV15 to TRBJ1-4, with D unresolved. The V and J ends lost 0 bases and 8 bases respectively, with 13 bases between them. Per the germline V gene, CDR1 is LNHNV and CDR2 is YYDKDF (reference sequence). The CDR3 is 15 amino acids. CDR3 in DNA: TGTGCCACCAGCAGAGAGGAGGGAGTTCGAGAAAAACTGTTTTTT. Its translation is CATSREEGVREKLFF.

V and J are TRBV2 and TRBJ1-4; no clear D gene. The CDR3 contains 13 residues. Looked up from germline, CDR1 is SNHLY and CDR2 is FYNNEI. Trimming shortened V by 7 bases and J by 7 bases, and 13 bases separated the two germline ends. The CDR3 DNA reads TGTGCCAGCACAGGTGGAGGGATTGAAAAACTGTTTTTT. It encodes CASTGGGIEKLFF.

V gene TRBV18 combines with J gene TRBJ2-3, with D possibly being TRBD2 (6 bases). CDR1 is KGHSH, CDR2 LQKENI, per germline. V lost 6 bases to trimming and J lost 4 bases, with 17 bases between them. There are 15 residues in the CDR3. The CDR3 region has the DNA TGTGCCAGCTCCGGACTACTACATTCCTCAGATACGCAGTATTTT. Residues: CASSGLLHSSDTQYF.

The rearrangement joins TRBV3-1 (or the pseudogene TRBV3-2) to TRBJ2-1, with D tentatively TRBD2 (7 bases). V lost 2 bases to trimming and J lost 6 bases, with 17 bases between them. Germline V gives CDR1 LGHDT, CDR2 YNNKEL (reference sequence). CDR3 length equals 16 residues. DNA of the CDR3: TGTGCCAGCAGCCAAAGGGGGGGCTCAAGGTCCAATGAGCAGTTCTTC. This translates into CASSQRGGSRSNEQFF.

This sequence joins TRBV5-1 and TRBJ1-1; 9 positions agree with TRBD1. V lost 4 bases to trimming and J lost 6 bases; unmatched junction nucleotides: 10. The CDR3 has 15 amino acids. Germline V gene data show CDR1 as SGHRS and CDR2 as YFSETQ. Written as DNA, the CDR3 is TGCGCCAGCAGCAGTGGGACAGGGAGCGTCCCTGAAGCTTTCTTT. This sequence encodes CASSSGTGSVPEAFF.

DNA for the CDR3: TGCGCCAGCAGCCAAGATCGTGCCAGGGGGGTGGAAAAACTGTTTTTT. Translated: CASSQDRARGVEKLFF. This sequence joins TRBV4-3 and TRBJ1-4, with TRBD1 matching over 7 bases. This CDR3 is 16 amino acids long. V was pared by 0 bases and J by 8 bases, with 9 bases of the junction left unmatched. The germline gives CDR1 LGHNA, CDR2 YSLEER.

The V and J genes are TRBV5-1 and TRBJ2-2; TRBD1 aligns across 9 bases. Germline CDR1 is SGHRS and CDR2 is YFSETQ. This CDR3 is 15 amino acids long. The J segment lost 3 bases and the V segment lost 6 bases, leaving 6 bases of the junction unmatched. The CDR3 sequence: CASKTGGGDTGELFF. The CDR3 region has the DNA TGCGCCAGCAAAACAGGGGGCGGCGACACCGGGGAGCTGTTTTTT.

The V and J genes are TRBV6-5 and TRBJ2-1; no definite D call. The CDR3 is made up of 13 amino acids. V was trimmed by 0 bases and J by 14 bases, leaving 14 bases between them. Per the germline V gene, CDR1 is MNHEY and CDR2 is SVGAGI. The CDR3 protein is CASSYSIGSVEFF. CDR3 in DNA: TGTGCCAGCAGTTACTCGATCGGGTCCGTGGAGTTCTTC.

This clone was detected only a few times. The CDR3 region is CASSLSLVGEQFF. The CDR3 DNA reads as TGTGCCAGCAGCTTATCGCTAGTAGGTGAGCAGTTCTTC. This chain joins TRBV7-3 and TRBJ2-1; D is unclear. Trimming removed 2 bases from V and 9 bases from J, with 11 bases in between. CDR3 length equals 13 residues. Germline CDR1 reads SGHTA; CDR2 reads FQGTGA.

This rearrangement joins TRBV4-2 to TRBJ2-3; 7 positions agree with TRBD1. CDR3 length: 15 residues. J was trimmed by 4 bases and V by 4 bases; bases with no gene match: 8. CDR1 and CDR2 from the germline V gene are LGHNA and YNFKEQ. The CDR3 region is CASSPGTVFADTQYF. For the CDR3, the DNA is TGTGCCAGCAGCCCAGGGACAGTGTTCGCAGATACGCAGTATTTT.